A single sample gave rise to the 17 T cell receptor beta chains below, sequenced in a study of cytomegalovirus exposure and HLA in healthy donors. PCR was performed using 60 Vbeta and 13 Jbeta primers. The table came from immunoSEQ multiplex PCR; TCRdb's copy has only in-frame clones and leaves some out. The sample contains some 180,000 clones, approximately 73% of which appear only once. Input material: PBMCs. All receptors derive from a woman aged 25 to 39 in good health and CMV-seropositive.

This clone appeared a single time. The V gene is TRBV6-6, the J gene TRBJ1-2; tentative D call: TRBD1 (5 bases). Germline values: CDR1 MNHNY, CDR2 SVGAGI (reference sequence). Trimming cost V 0 bases and J 0 bases, with 8 bases left between them. The CDR3 has 15 amino acids. CDR3 amino acids: CASSYSQGTNYGYTF. The DNA of the CDR3 is TGTGCCAGCAGTTACTCGCAGGGCACTAACTATGGCTACACCTTC.

V is TRBV29-1 and J is TRBJ1-2; 9 bases align to TRBD1. CDR1 is SQVTM and CDR2 is ANQGSEA in the germline V gene. The CDR3 is 13 amino acids. The V segment lost 7 bases and the J segment 6 bases; nucleotides outside the gene matches: 9. The CDR3 DNA reads TGCAGCGCTACGGACAGGGGTGGGGATGGCTACACCTTC. Amino acids: CSATDRGGDGYTF.

There are a few counts of this clone. The chain combines TRBV9 with TRBJ2-3; the match to TRBD2 covers 10 bases. The junction had 6 bases not matched to a gene; V was cut back by 3 bases and J by 2 bases. The germline CDR1 and CDR2 sequences are SGDLS and YYNGEE. The length of the CDR3 is 16 residues. CDR3 sequence reads: CASSATSGLVTDTQYF. CDR3 DNA sequence: TGTGCCAGCAGCGCGACTAGCGGGCTTGTCACAGATACGCAGTATTTT.

V and J are TRBV7-2 and TRBJ2-3, with D perhaps matching TRBD2 (7 bases). Per germline, CDR1 SGHTA and CDR2 FQGNSA. V was pared by 2 bases and J by 4 bases, with 13 bases between. The CDR3 is 15 residues long. CDR3: CASSLRGGVADTQYF. DNA for the CDR3: TGTGCCAGCAGCTTAAGGGGGGGGGTGGCAGATACGCAGTATTTT.

This chain links TRBV19 with TRBJ2-7; 8 nucleotides match TRBD1. There are 14 residues in the CDR3. CDR1 LNHDA and CDR2 SQIVND come from the germline V gene (reference sequence). Trimming took 4 bases from V and 2 from J; bases not matched to a gene: 4. This CDR3 is CASSRTGNPYEQYF. The CDR3 DNA reads as TGTGCCAGTAGTAGGACAGGGAACCCCTACGAGCAGTACTTC.

This clone was counted once. Mismatch with germline at one junction end may stem from a read error. The J gene is TRBJ2-4, the V gene TRBV11-2; maybe TRBD1 (5 bases). Germline CDR1 SGHAT, CDR2 FQNNGV. This CDR3 has 16 residues. The CDR3 loop is CASSLDLGQEINSQYF. The CDR3 nucleotides are TGTGCCAGCAGCTTAGATCTGGGGCAGGAGATAAACAGTCAGTACTTC.

As to this clone: Other DNA sequences in the sample encode the same CDR3. DNA of the CDR3: TGTGCCAGCAGCTCGCAAGAGACCCAGTACTTC. This encodes CASSSQETQYF. V and J are TRBV7-2 and TRBJ2-5; no clear D. This CDR3 has 11 amino acids. The germline CDR1 and CDR2 sequences are SGHTA and FQGNSA. V lost 4 bases to trimming and J lost 2 bases, with 2 bases between them.

The rearrangement uses TRBV9 and TRBJ1-2; TRBD1 matches at 7 bases. Losses at the gene ends were 3 bases for V and 3 bases for J; bases not matched to a gene: 14. This CDR3 is built from 17 residues. Germline lookup yields CDR1 SGDLS and CDR2 YYNGEE. CDR3 nucleotide sequence: TGTGCCAGCAGCGCACCGTACCTCTCTGACAGGGACTATGGCTACACCTTC. It yields the protein CASSAPYLSDRDYGYTF.

V and J are TRBV18 and TRBJ2-7; TRBD1 matches at 8 bases. The J segment lost 9 bases and the V segment lost 0 bases, leaving 4 bases of the junction unmatched. Germline CDR1 is KGHSH and CDR2 is LQKENI. The CDR3 extends over 13 amino acids. The CDR3 loop reads CASSPPGQEGQYF. The CDR3 bases are TGTGCCAGCTCACCACCGGGACAGGAAGGGCAGTACTTC. Looking up the rest from reference TRBV18 and TRBJ2-7 gives the full variable domain: NAGVMQNPRHLVRRRGQEARLRCSPMKGHSHVYWYRQLPEEGLKFMVYLQKENIIDESGMPKERFSAEFPKEGPSILRIQQVVRGDSAAYFCASSPPGQEGQYFGPGTRLTVT.

With regard to this clone: A read error may produce the germline difference seen at one junction end. This chain joins TRBV10-3 and TRBJ2-7, with 9 bases identical to TRBD1. The germline CDR1 and CDR2 sequences are ENHRY and SYGVKD. The CDR3 has 12 residues. The CDR3, as DNA: TGTGCCATCAGTGAGTCCCGGGACAGGGTCTTCTTC. Amino acids: CAISESRDRVFF.

The rearrangement uses TRBV11-2 and TRBJ2-5; a weak D match, TRBD1 (5 bases). Trimming pared 5 bases from V and 5 bases from J, leaving 18 bases between. CDR1 and CDR2 from the germline V gene are SGHAT and FQNNGV. The CDR3 sequence is 15 residues long. The CDR3 loop reads CASSPHLIRAETQYF. The CDR3 nucleotides are TGTGCCAGCAGCCCCCACCTAATCAGGGCGGAGACCCAGTACTTC.

The J gene is TRBJ1-3, the V gene TRBV28, with a weak D call TRBD1 (5 bases). Between the trimmed V and J ends, which lost 1 base and 4 bases, there was a span of 8 bases. Germline values: CDR1 MDHEN, CDR2 SYDVKM. The CDR3 is made up of 14 amino acids. CDR3 sequence (DNA): TGTGCCAGCAGTTTATCCAGGGAAGGAAACACCATATATTTT. The encoded protein is CASSLSREGNTIYF.

This chain joins TRBV28 and TRBJ2-7, with 12 positions matching TRBD1. Germline CDR1 is MDHEN and CDR2 is SYDVKM. CDR3 size: 15 residues. J was trimmed by 5 bases and V by 7 bases; bases with no gene match: 9. In nucleotides, the CDR3 is TGTGCCAGCATTCCCCCCGGGACAGGGGGCCACGAGCAGTACTTC. Translated, it gives CASIPPGTGGHEQYF. The variable domain in full, completed from reference TRBV28 and TRBJ2-7, reads DVKVTQSSRYLVKRTGEKVFLECVQDMDHENMFWYRQDPGLGLRLIYFSYDVKMKEKGDIPEGYSVSREKKERFSLILESASTNQTSMYLCASIPPGTGGHEQYFGPGTRLTVT.

This chain uses TRBV4-3 with TRBJ2-1; 11 bases match TRBD2. This CDR3 spans 19 amino acids. V lost 2 bases and J lost 0; bases outside the gene matches: 9. Germline CDR1 and CDR2: LGHNA and YSLEER. CDR3 region: CASSQYSGLAGGSYNEQFF. DNA for the CDR3: TGCGCCAGCAGCCAATACTCCGGACTAGCGGGCGGCTCCTACAATGAGCAGTTCTTC.

This clone was seen more than once but under ten times. CDR3 residues: CASTSPAASTNEKLFF. The CDR3 bases are TGTGCCAGCACCTCACCGGCGGCTTCAACTAATGAAAAACTGTTTTTT. The chain uses TRBV28 and TRBJ1-4; D gene ambiguous. Trimming removed 7 bases from V and 0 bases from J, with 15 bases in between. This CDR3 region has 16 residues. Germline CDR1 is MDHEN and CDR2 is SYDVKM.

This chain joins TRBV4-3 and TRBJ2-2; 9 nucleotides align to TRBD1. The CDR3 has 17 amino acids. Germline lookup yields CDR1 LGHNA and CDR2 YSLEER. The trim removed 0 bases at V and 8 bases at J, leaving 10 bases unmatched. The CDR3 nucleotides are TGCGCCAGCAGCCAAGATCTTGGGGACAGGGCGCAGGGGGAGCTGTTTTTT. It is translated as CASSQDLGDRAQGELFF.

The V call is TRBV4-1, the J call TRBJ2-3, with a weak D call TRBD1 (6 bases). Trimming removed 1 base from V and 2 bases from J, with 10 bases in between. CDR3 length: 15 amino acids. CDR1 is MGHRA, CDR2 YSYEKL, per germline. The DNA for the CDR3 is TGCGCCAGCAGCCAAGTATGGGGGCTCACAGATACGCAGTATTTT. Protein product: CASSQVWGLTDTQYF.